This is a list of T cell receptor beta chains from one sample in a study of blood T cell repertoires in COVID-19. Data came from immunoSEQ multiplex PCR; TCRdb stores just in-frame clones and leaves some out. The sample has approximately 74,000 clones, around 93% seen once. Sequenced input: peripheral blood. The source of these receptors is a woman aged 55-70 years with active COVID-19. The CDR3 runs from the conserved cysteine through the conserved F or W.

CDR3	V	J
CASRDTGYGNTIYF	TRBV6-5	TRBJ1-3
CASSSYTEAFF	TRBV7-9	TRBJ1-1
CASSEETSGVSYNEQFF	TRBV10-1	TRBJ2-1
CASNRRQGWAGELFF	TRBV5-6	TRBJ2-2
CASSLAGVFDEQFF	TRBV28	TRBJ2-1
CASSEGTGGVRTGELFF	TRBV6-1	TRBJ2-2
CATSSGPGTGVSPLHF	TRBV15	TRBJ1-6
CASSGGNYNEQFF	TRBV19	TRBJ2-1
CAISERGGIYTEAFF	TRBV10-3	TRBJ1-1
CASSQDWGGIHGYTF	TRBV14	TRBJ1-2
CASSLGGGLYNEQFF	TRBV11-2	TRBJ2-1
CASSSTSGLAAYEQYF	TRBV5-1	TRBJ2-7
CATGSRETQYF	TRBV28	TRBJ2-5
CSVRQAYDYTF	TRBV20-1	TRBJ1-2
CASSPRQTYEQYF	TRBV7-9	TRBJ2-7
CASSKGGPSGNTIYF	TRBV18	TRBJ1-3
CASSLPGTGRSGELFF	TRBV14	TRBJ2-2
CASSTRTGGRTEAFF	TRBV7-9	TRBJ1-1
CASSSGLARSYNEQFF	TRBV3-1/TRBV3-2	TRBJ2-1
CASSLSARTEAFF	TRBV7-2	TRBJ1-1
CASSLGSRRETQYF	TRBV13	TRBJ2-5
CASSYDLKRHSSYEQYF	TRBV6-2/TRBV6-3	TRBJ2-7
CASSFSTGSSYEQYF	TRBV5-1	TRBJ2-7
CATSRDLGDEQFF	TRBV15	TRBJ2-1
CASSPFSGTGENTGELFF	TRBV18	TRBJ2-2
CASSFEGLAGSTDTQYF	TRBV7-2	TRBJ2-3
CASSFGQTGELFF	TRBV5-6	TRBJ2-2
CASSLDVGLHGELFF	TRBV5-1	TRBJ2-2
CASSSTGSYNEQFF	TRBV28	TRBJ2-1
CASGLVLAGATNYGYTF	TRBV12-5	TRBJ1-2
CASSAGLAEPYEQYF	TRBV4-1	TRBJ2-7
CASSLAAPRTGELFF	TRBV7-9	TRBJ2-2
CASSLGGQGGSYEQYF	TRBV5-1	TRBJ2-7
CASSLGGEYTDTQYF	TRBV11-1	TRBJ2-3
CASSPLAGGRSYEQYF	TRBV7-8	TRBJ2-7
CSIRESGEAFF	TRBV29-1	TRBJ1-1
CASRVGAGTPTNTEAFF	TRBV5-8	TRBJ1-1
CASSPDRVASEQYF	TRBV27	TRBJ2-7
CASSQVRPGVVYNEQFF	TRBV4-1	TRBJ2-1
CASSREGTGITGELFF	TRBV2	TRBJ2-2
CATSRDYAGPYEQYF	TRBV15	TRBJ2-7
CAWSVWSPGKNTEAFF	TRBV30	TRBJ1-1
CASSLVSAVHEQYF	TRBV11-2	TRBJ2-7
CASSPRRIGTEAFF	TRBV7-6	TRBJ1-1
CATSDFPYTEAFF	TRBV24-1	TRBJ1-1